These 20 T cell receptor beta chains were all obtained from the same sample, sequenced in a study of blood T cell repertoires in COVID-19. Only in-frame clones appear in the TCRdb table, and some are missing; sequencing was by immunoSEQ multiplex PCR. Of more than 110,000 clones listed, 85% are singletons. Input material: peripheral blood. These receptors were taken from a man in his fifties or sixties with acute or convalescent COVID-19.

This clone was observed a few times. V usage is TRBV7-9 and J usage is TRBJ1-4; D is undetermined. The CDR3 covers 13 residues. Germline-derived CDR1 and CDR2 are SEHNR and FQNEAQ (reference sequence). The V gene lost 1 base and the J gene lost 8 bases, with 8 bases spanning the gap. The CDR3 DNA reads TGTGCCAGCAGCTTAGATATTAAAGAAAAACTGTTTTTT. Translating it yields CASSLDIKEKLFF.

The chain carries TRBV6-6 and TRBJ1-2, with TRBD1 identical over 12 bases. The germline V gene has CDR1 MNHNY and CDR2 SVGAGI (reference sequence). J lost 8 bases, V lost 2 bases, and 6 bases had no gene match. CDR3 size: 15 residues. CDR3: CASSYPPGQGAGYTF. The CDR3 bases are TGTGCCAGCAGTTACCCCCCGGGACAGGGGGCCGGCTACACCTTC.

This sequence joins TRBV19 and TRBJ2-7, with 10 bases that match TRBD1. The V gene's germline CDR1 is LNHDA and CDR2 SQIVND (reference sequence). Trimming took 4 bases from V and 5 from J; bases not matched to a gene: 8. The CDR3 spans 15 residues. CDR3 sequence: CASSRASDRGHEQYF. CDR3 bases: TGTGCCAGTAGTAGGGCCAGTGACAGGGGGCACGAGCAGTACTTC.

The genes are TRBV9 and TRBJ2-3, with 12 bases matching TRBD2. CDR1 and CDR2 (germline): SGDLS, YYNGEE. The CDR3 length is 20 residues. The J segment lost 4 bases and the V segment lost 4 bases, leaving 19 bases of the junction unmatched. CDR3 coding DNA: TGTGCCAGCAGCCATCCCCCTAGCCTGACTAGCGGGAGCGACCCAGATACGCAGTATTTT. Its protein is CASSHPPSLTSGSDPDTQYF.

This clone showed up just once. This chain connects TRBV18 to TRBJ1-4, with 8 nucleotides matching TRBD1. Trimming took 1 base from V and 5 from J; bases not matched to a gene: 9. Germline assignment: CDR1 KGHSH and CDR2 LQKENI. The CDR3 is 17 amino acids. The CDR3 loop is CASSPLSRQGPNEKLFF. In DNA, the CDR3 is TGTGCCAGCTCACCACTCTCCCGACAGGGGCCAAATGAAAAACTGTTTTTT.

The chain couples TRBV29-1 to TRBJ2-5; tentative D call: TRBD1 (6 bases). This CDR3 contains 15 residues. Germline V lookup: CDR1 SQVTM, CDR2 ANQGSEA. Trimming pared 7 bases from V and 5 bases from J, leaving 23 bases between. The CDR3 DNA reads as TGCAGCGCTGACGGGACATCAGTGCCCAGGGAGACCCAGTACTTC. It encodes CSADGTSVPRETQYF.

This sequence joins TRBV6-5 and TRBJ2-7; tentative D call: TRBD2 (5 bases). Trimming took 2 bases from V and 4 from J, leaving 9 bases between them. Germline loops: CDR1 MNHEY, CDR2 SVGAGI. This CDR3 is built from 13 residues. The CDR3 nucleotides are TGTGCCAGCAGTTACGCGTCGGGGTACGAGCAGTACTTC. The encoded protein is CASSYASGYEQYF.

The CDR3 DNA is TGTGCCAGTAGTTTAGCGGGGGGGCACTACAATGAGCAGTTCTTC. Residues: CASSLAGGHYNEQFF. The chain is built from TRBV19 and TRBJ2-1, with 11 positions matching TRBD2. Per the germline V gene, CDR1 is LNHDA and CDR2 is SQIVND (reference sequence). J lost 3 bases, V lost 5 bases, and 3 bases had no gene match. This CDR3 comprises 15 residues.

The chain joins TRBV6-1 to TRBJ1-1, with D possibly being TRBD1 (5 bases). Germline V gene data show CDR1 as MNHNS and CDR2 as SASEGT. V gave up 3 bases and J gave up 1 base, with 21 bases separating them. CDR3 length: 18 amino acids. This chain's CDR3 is CASSDIRLSTDPNTEAFF. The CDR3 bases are TGTGCCAGCAGTGATATTAGGCTGTCGACAGACCCGAACACTGAAGCTTTCTTT.

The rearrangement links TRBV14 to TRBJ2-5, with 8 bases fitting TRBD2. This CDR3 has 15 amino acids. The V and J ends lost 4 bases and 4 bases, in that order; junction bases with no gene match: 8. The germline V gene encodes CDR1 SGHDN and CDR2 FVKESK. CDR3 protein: CASSPFTAGVETQYF. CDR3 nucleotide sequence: TGTGCCAGCAGCCCCTTTACAGCGGGAGTAGAGACCCAGTACTTC.

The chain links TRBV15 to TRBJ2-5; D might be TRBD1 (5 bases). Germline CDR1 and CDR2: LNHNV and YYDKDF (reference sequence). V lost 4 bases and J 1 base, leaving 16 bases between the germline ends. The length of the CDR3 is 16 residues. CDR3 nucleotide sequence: TGTGCCACCAGCATCAGACCGAGTACAGGCCAAGAGACCCAGTACTTC. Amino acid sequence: CATSIRPSTGQETQYF.

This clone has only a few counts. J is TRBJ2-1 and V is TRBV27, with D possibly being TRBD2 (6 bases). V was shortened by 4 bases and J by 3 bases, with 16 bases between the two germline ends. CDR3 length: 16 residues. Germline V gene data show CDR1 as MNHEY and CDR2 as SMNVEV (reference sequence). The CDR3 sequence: CASSSPYRGDYNEQFF. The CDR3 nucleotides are TGTGCCAGCAGTTCCCCCTACCGCGGGGACTACAATGAGCAGTTCTTC.

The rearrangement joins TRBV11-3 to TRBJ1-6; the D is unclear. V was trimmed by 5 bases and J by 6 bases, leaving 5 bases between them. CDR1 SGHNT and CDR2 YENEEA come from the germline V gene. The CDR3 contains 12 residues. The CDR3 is CASSPLNSPLHF. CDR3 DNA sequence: TGTGCCAGCAGCCCCCTTAATTCACCCCTCCACTTT.

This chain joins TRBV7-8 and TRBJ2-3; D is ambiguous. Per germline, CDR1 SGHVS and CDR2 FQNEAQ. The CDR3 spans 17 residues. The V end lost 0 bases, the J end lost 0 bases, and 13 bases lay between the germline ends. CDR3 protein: CASSLAATTLSTDTQYF. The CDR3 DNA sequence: TGTGCCAGCAGCTTAGCAGCTACCACACTAAGCACAGATACGCAGTATTTT.

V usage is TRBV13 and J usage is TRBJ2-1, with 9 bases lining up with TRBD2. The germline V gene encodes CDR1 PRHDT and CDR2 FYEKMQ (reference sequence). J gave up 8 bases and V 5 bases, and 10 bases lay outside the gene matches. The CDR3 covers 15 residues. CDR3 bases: TGTGCCAGCAGCGACGGGACTAGCCGAATGGATGAGCAGTTCTTC. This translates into CASSDGTSRMDEQFF.

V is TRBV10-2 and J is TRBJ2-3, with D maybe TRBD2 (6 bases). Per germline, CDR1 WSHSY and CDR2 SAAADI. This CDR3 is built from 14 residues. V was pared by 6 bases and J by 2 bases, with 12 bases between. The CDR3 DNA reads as TGCGCCAGCAGCCCCTGGGACTTCACAGATACGCAGTATTTT. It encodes CASSPWDFTDTQYF.

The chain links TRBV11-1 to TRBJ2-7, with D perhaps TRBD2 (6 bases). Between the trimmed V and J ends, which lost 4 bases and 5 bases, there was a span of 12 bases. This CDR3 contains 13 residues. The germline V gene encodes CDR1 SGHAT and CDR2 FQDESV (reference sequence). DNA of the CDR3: TGTGCCAGCAGCTACTTCGGGGGTAACGAGCAGTACTTC. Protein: CASSYFGGNEQYF.

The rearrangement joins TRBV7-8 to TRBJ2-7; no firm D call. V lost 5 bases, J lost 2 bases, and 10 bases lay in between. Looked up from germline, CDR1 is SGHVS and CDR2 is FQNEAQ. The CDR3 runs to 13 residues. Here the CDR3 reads CASSLGSAYEQYF. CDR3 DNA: TGTGCCAGCAGCCTCGGTTCTGCCTACGAGCAGTACTTC.

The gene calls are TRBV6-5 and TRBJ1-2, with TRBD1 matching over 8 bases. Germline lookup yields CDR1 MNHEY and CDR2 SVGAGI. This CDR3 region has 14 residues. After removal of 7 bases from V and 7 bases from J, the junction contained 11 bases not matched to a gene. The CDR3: CASNNAGGAGGYTF. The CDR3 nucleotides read TGTGCCAGCAACAACGCAGGGGGCGCGGGTGGCTACACCTTC.

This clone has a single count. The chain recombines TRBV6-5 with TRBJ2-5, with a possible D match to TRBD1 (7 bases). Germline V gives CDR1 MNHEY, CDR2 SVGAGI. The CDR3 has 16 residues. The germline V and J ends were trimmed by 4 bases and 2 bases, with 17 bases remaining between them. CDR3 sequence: CASSSPSAGGQETQYF. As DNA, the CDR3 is TGTGCCAGCAGTTCCCCTAGCGCAGGGGGGCAAGAGACCCAGTACTTC.